This is a list of T cell receptor beta chains from one sample in a study of blood T cell repertoires in COVID-19. The method was immunoSEQ multiplex PCR; TCRdb's version includes in-frame clones alone and lacks a portion of them. The repertoire holds over 400,000 clones, with about nine tenths as singletons. Sequencing input: peripheral blood. These receptors were taken from a woman under 40 with active or convalescent COVID-19. The CDR3 runs from the conserved cysteine through the conserved F or W. The D gene is left open where the match is weak. For some rows the clone size is stated as once, few or many, or as a class when expanded; others skip it.

>TRBD2|.|TRBV29-1|TRBJ2-1|15
TGCAGCGTTGAAGATGAGCGGGGGGAATACAATGAGCAGTTCTTC
CSVEDERGEYNEQFF
>.|.|TRBV24-1|TRBJ1-2|14
TGTGCCACCAGTGATTTTACGGTTAACTATGGCTACACCTTC
CATSDFTVNYGYTF
>TRBD2|.|TRBV4-1|TRBJ2-3|19
TGCGCCAGCAGCCATGATCGACTAGCGGGAGGGCCGGGCACAGATACGCAGTATTTT
CASSHDRLAGGPGTDTQYF
>TRBD2|.|TRBV30|TRBJ2-3|15
TGTGCCTGGAAAACTCTGACTAGCGGGAGGGATACGCAGTATTTT
CAWKTLTSGRDTQYF
>.|.|TRBV15|TRBJ1-4|15
TGTGCCACCAGCAGTCTCGGACAGCTTAATGAAAAACTGTTTTTT
CATSSLGQLNEKLFF
>.|.|TRBV9|TRBJ1-5|17
TGTGCCAGCAGCGTAGGCAGCTGGGACAATAGCAATCAGCCCCAGCATTTT
CASSVGSWDNSNQPQHF
>TRBD2|.|TRBV5-1|TRBJ2-1|16
TGCGCCAGCAGCTTGGGCACTAGCGGGAGCTACAATGAGCAGTTCTTC
CASSLGTSGSYNEQFF
>.|.|TRBV19|TRBJ1-2|13
TGTGCCAGCCAGTACGCAGGTGGCTATGGCTACACCTTC
CASQYAGGYGYTF
>.|.|TRBV20-1|TRBJ2-7|16
TGCAGTGCTAGTCAAGCTTTCCGCGATACGCATTACGAGCAGTACTTC
CSASQAFRDTHYEQYF
>TRBD1|.|TRBV3-1/TRBV3-2|TRBJ1-5|17
TGTGCCAGCAGCCAAAGTCAGGGGGGTTATAGCAATCAGCCCCAGCATTTT
CASSQSQGGYSNQPQHF
>.|once|TRBV6-1|TRBJ1-1|14
TGTGCCAGCAGTGAACGAGGGCAGAACACTGAAGCTTTCTTT
CASSERGQNTEAFF
>TRBD2|.|TRBV3-1/TRBV3-2|TRBJ2-1|15
TGTGCCAGCAGCCAAGATCCAACTAGCGGGGGGTCACAGTTCTTC
CASSQDPTSGGSQFF
>TRBD2|.|TRBV7-9|TRBJ2-1|16
TGTGCCAGCAGCTTATCCGCTAGCGGGGGGGTTCCTGAGCAGTTCTTC
CASSLSASGGVPEQFF
>.|.|TRBV30|TRBJ1-4|14
TGTGCCTGGAGTGTGGGAGAGGTTGTTGGAAAACTGTTTTTT
CAWSVGEVVGKLFF
>TRBD2|.|TRBV3-1/TRBV3-2|TRBJ2-6|15
TGTGCCAGCAGCCCCCTAGCGGGGAGGGCCAACGTCCTGACTTTC
CASSPLAGRANVLTF
>.|.|TRBV2|TRBJ1-1|14
TGTGCCAGCAGTGAGGACAGCTCGAACACTGAAGCTTTCTTT
CASSEDSSNTEAFF
>TRBD2|.|TRBV28|TRBJ2-7|16
TGTGCCAGCAGTTCCCCCTCAGCGGGGAAACTCTACGAGCAGTACTTC
CASSSPSAGKLYEQYF
>TRBD1|.|TRBV7-9|TRBJ1-2|16
TGTGCCAGCAGCCTCGGGACAGGGGGCGCGTCCTATGGCTACACCTTC
CASSLGTGGASYGYTF
>TRBD2|.|TRBV6-1|TRBJ2-3|18
TGTGCCAGCAGTGTCAATCCCGGGACTAGCGGGAGTCGGGATACGCAGTATTTT
CASSVNPGTSGSRDTQYF
>TRBD1|.|TRBV5-6|TRBJ1-4|15
TGTGCCAGCAGCTTGCCGACAGGGGGTGGAGAAAAACTGTTTTTT
CASSLPTGGGEKLFF
>TRBD1|.|TRBV6-7|TRBJ2-1|16
TGTGCCAGCAGTTACCCCTGGGGGACAGGGGAATATGAGCAGTTCTTC
CASSYPWGTGEYEQFF
>.|.|TRBV7-9|TRBJ1-4|15
TGTGCCAGCAGCTTAGGTGGGGGGAGTTATGAAAAACTGTTTTTT
CASSLGGGSYEKLFF
>TRBD1|.|TRBV2|TRBJ1-1|13
TGTGCCAGCAGTACAGGGGAGTCTGGTGAAGCTTTCTTT
CASSTGESGEAFF
>.|few|TRBV3-1/TRBV3-2|TRBJ1-4|14
TGTGCCAGCAGCCCTACTTCCAGGGTTGAAAAACTGTTTTTT
CASSPTSRVEKLFF
>.|.|TRBV5-1|TRBJ2-7|14
TGCGCCAGCAGCTTTATGGCAGAAACCTACGAGCAGTACTTC
CASSFMAETYEQYF
>TRBD2|few|TRBV11-2|TRBJ2-2|16
TGTGCCAGCAGCGTTTCTAGCGGGGGGGTCGCCGGGGAGCTGTTTTTT
CASSVSSGGVAGELFF
>TRBD2|.|TRBV10-3|TRBJ2-7|14
TGTGCCATCAGGGTTAGCGGGGCTACCTACGAGCAGTACTTC
CAIRVSGATYEQYF
>TRBD1|.|TRBV5-1|TRBJ1-1|16
TGCGCCAGCAGCTGGGGGTCCAGGACAGGGGGCACTGAAGCTTTCTTT
CASSWGSRTGGTEAFF
>.|.|TRBV12-3/TRBV12-4|TRBJ1-1|13
TGTGCCAGCATCTGGGCGGGGAACACTGAAGCTTTCTTT
CASIWAGNTEAFF
>.|.|TRBV7-9|TRBJ2-5|12
TGTGCCAGCAGCAACCCCCGGGAGACCCAGTACTTC
CASSNPRETQYF
>.|.|TRBV3-1/TRBV3-2|TRBJ1-2|12
TGTGCCAGCAGCCAGACTATCTATGGCTACACCTTC
CASSQTIYGYTF
>.|.|TRBV5-6|TRBJ2-1|13
TGTGCCAGCAGCTTTATTGAGGGCGATGAGCAGTTCTTC
CASSFIEGDEQFF
>TRBD1|once|TRBV5-6|TRBJ1-3|14
TGTGCCAGCAGCGGGGACAGGGGGCGAAACACCATATATTTT
CASSGDRGRNTIYF
>.|.|TRBV30|TRBJ2-7|14
TGTGCCTGGAGGGTTAGCGACAACTCCTACGAGCAGTACTTC
CAWRVSDNSYEQYF
>.|once|TRBV6-5|TRBJ1-1|13
TGTGCCAGCAGGCAGACAGGTGGGACTGAAGCTTTCTTT
CASRQTGGTEAFF
>.|few|TRBV19|TRBJ1-5|15
TGTGCCAGTACACAACAGAGTTATAGCAATCAGCCCCAGCATTTT
CASTQQSYSNQPQHF
>TRBD1|once|TRBV7-8|TRBJ2-5|15
TGTGCCAGCAGCTTAGAAAACAGGGGCCAGGGGACCCAGTACTTC
CASSLENRGQGTQYF
>TRBD2|.|TRBV7-6|TRBJ2-2|16
TGTGCCAGCAGCCCTCCGGGACTAGCGTTCACCGGGGAGCTGTTTTTT
CASSPPGLAFTGELFF
>.|.|TRBV25-1|TRBJ1-1|13
TGTGCCAGCAGTGATTGGGGCAACACTGAAGCTTTCTTT
CASSDWGNTEAFF
>TRBD1|.|TRBV7-9|TRBJ1-4|15
TGTGCCAGCAGCCCGCCGGGACAGAGGGATGAAAAACTGTTTTTT
CASSPPGQRDEKLFF
>.|.|TRBV2|TRBJ1-2|14
TGTGCCAGCAGTGAACTACTAGGACCAGCGGGCTACACCTTC
CASSELLGPAGYTF
>.|.|TRBV3-1/TRBV3-2|TRBJ2-7|14
TGTGCCAGCAGCCTCGCTGGCGGGCGATACGAGCAGTACTTC
CASSLAGGRYEQYF
>.|few|TRBV3-1/TRBV3-2|TRBJ1-5|19
TGTGCCAGCAGCCAGCGCAGTGGGCCCGGAAGAGATAGCAATCAGCCCCAGCATTTT
CASSQRSGPGRDSNQPQHF
>.|.|TRBV9|TRBJ1-3|13
TGTGCCAGCAGCGTCACTCCGGGAAACACCATATATTTT
CASSVTPGNTIYF
>TRBD1|few|TRBV7-9|TRBJ1-2|14
TGTGCCAGCAGCCTGGCGGGGACAGGCTATGGCTACACCTTC
CASSLAGTGYGYTF
>.|few|TRBV3-1/TRBV3-2|TRBJ2-5|13
TGTGCCAGCAGCCTCACGGGGAAAGAGACCCAGTACTTC
CASSLTGKETQYF